This T cell receptor (beta chain) was sequenced in a study of T cells after yellow fever vaccination. From the 5' RACE reads, TCRdb called clonotypes with MiXCR, one entry per CDR3 protein. Among some 300,000 distinct CDR3 sequences, roughly 8% were seen once, and the ten largest hold roughly 18%. Notes on the study in general: Post-booster samples contained most primary-vaccination clones (more than 95% CD4, almost 90% CD8). The presence of abundant clonotypes contaminating from the bulk population was possible in FACS-sorted repertoires. The study found a weaker secondary response that peaked faster, day 5 versus 15. Just a small share of clonotypes turned up in the CD4 compartment as well as the CD8 compartment.

Germline CDR1 reads SGHTA; CDR2 reads FQGTGA. Trimming removed 6 bases from V and 7 bases from J; junction bases left unmatched: 6. This CDR3 is 13 amino acids long. This clonotype was detected a few times. What it recognizes is unknown. The sample was PBMCs, taken around 45 days after the first yellow fever vaccination. This clonotype was obtained from a man younger than 30 who received the YFV17D yellow fever vaccine. The rearrangement links TRBV7-3 to TRBJ1-5; 7 positions agree with TRBD1. CDR3 sequence: CASSPDRDQPQHF. CDR3 in DNA: TGTGCCAGCAGTCCCGACAGGGACCAGCCCCAGCATTTT.